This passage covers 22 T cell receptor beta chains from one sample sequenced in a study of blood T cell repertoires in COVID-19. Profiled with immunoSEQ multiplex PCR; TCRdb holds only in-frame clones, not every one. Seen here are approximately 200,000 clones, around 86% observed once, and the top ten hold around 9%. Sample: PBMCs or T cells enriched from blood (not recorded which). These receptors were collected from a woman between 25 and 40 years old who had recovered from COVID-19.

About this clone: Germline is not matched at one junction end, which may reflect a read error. The CDR3 sequence: CASSQGTSMVF. The DNA for the CDR3 is TGTGCCAGCAGCCAAGGGACTAGCATGGTCTTC. The chain couples TRBV3-1 (or the pseudogene TRBV3-2) to TRBJ2-1; 8 nucleotides align to TRBD2. The CDR3 totals 11 residues. The V gene's germline CDR1 is LGHDT and CDR2 YNNKEL (reference sequence).

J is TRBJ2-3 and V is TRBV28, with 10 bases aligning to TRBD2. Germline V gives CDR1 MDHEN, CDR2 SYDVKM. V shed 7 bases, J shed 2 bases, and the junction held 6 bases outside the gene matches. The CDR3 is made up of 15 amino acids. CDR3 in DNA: TGTGCCAGCAACCTAGCGGGAGCAACCACAGATACGCAGTATTTT. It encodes CASNLAGATTDTQYF.

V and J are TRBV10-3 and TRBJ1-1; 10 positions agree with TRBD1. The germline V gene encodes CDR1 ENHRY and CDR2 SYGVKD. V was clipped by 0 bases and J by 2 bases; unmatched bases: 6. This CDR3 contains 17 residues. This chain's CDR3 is CAISESIRQGANTEAFF. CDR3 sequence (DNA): TGTGCCATCAGTGAGTCGATCAGACAGGGGGCCAACACTGAAGCTTTCTTT.

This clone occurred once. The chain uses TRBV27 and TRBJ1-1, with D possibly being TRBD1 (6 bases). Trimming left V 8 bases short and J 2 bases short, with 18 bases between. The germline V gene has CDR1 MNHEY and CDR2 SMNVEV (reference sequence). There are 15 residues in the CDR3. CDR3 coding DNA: TGTGCCAGCCGCCGGACAGCAGATTTTAACACTGAAGCTTTCTTT. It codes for CASRRTADFNTEAFF.

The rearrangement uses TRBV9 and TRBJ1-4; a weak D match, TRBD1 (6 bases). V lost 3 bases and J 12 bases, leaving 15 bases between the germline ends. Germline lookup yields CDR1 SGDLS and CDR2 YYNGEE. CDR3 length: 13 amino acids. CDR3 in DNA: TGTGCCAGCAGCGCCCGGATGGGGGCTGAACTGTTTTTT. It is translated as CASSARMGAELFF.

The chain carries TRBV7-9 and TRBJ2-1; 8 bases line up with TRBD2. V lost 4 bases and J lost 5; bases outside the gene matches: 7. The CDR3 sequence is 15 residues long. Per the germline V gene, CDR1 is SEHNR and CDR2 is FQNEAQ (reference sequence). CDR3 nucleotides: TGTGCCAGCAGCTCCCCCGCAGCGGGAGACAATGAGCAGTTCTTC. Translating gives CASSSPAAGDNEQFF.

The CDR3 bases are TGCGCCAGCAGCTTGGAAGGCAGGGGAGTTAGTGGCTACACCTTC. Translated, it gives CASSLEGRGVSGYTF. The genes are TRBV5-1 and TRBJ1-2, with D possibly matching TRBD1 (6 bases). The CDR3 is made up of 15 amino acids. Per germline, CDR1 SGHRS and CDR2 YFSETQ. Trimming pared 0 bases from V and 7 bases from J, leaving 16 bases between.

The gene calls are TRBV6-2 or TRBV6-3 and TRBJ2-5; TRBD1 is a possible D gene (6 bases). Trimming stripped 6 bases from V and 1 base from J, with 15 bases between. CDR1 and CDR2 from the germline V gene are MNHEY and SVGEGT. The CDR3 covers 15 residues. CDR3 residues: CASSNRDILQETQYF. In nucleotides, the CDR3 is TGTGCCAGCAGCAACAGGGATATACTCCAAGAGACCCAGTACTTC.

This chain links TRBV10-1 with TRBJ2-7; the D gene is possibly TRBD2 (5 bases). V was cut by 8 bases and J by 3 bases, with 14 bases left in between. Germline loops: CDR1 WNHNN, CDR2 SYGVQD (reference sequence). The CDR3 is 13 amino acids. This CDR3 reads CASSEGPLYEQYF. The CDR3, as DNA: TGCGCCAGCTCCGAGGGCCCCCTCTACGAGCAGTACTTC.

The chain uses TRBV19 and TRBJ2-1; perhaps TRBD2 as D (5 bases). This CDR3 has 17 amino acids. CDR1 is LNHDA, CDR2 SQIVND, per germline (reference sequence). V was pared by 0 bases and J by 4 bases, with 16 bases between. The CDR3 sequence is CASSIDGGLSFYNEQFF. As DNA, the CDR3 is TGTGCCAGTAGTATAGATGGCGGGCTCAGTTTTTACAATGAGCAGTTCTTC.

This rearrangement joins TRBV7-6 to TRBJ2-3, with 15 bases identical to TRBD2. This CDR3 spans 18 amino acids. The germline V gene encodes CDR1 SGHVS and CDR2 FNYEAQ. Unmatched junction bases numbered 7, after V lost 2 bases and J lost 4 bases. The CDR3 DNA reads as TGTGCCAGCAGCTTAAGTAGGACTAGCGGGAGGGCCCCAGATACGCAGTATTTT. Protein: CASSLSRTSGRAPDTQYF.

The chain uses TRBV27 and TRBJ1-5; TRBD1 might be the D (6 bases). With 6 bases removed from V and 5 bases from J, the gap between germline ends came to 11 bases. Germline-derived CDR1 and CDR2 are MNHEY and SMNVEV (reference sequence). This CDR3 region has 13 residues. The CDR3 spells CASRLHRDQPQHF. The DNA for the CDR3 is TGTGCCAGCAGGTTGCACAGGGATCAGCCCCAGCATTTT.

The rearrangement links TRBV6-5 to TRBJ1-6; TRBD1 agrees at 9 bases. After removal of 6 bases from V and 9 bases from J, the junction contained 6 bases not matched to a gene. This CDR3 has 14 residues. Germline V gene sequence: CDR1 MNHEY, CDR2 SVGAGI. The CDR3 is CASRTGGDASPLHF. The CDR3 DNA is TGTGCCAGCAGAACAGGGGGCGACGCTTCACCCCTCCACTTT.

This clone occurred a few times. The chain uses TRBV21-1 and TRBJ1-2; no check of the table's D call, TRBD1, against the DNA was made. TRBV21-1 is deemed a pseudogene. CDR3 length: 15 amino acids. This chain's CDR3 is CASSNSARGPYGYTF. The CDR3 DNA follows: TGTGCCAGCAGCAACAGCGCCAGGGGTCCTTATGGCTACACCTTC.

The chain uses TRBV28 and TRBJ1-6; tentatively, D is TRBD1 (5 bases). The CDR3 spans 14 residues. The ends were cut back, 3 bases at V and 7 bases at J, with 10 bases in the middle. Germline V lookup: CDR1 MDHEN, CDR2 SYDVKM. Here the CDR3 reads CASSLDILNSPLHF. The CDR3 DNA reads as TGTGCCAGCAGTTTGGACATACTAAATTCACCCCTCCACTTT.

CDR3: CASSLDSGGSYEQYF. Written as DNA, the CDR3 is TGTGCCAGCAGCTTAGATAGCGGGGGCTCCTACGAGCAGTACTTC. The chain is built from TRBV7-2 and TRBJ2-7; 9 nucleotides line up with TRBD2. The V gene end was trimmed by 1 base and the J gene end by 0 bases; junction bases not matched to a gene: 1. This CDR3 region has 15 residues. Per the germline V gene, CDR1 is SGHTA and CDR2 is FQGNSA.

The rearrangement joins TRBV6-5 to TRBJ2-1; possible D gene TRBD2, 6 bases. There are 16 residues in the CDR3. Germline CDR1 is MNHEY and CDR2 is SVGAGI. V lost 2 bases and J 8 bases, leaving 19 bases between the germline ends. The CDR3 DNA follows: TGTGCCAGCAGTTACAACCCTTCAGGACCGGGGGATGAGCAGTTCTTC. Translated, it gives CASSYNPSGPGDEQFF.

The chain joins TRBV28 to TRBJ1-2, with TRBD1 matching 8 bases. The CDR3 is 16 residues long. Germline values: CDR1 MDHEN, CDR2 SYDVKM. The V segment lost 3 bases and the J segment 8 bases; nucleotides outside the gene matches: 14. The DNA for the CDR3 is TGTGCCAGCAGTTTCAGGGGGCGCTGGGAGTTTAACGGCTACACCTTC. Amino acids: CASSFRGRWEFNGYTF.

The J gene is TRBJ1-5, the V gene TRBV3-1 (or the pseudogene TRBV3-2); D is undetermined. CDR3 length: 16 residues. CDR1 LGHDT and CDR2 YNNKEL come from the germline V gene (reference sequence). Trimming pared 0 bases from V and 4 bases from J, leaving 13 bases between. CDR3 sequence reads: CASSQDGGVSNQPQHF. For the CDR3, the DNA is TGTGCCAGCAGCCAAGACGGCGGGGTGTCTAATCAGCCCCAGCATTTT.

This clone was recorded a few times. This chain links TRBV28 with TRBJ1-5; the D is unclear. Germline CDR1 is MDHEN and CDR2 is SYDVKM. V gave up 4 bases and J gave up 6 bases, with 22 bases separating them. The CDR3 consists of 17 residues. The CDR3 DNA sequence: TGTGCCAGCAGTTACCGCGGGGATTTTTTTATAATTCAGCCCCAGCATTTT. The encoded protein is CASSYRGDFFIIQPQHF.

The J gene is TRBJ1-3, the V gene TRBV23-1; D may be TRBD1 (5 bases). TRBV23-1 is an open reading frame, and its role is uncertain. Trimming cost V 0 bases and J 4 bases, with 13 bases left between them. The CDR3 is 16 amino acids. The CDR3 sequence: CASSQSFEGEGNTIYF. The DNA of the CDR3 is TGCGCCAGCAGTCAATCGTTCGAAGGGGAAGGAAACACCATATATTTT.

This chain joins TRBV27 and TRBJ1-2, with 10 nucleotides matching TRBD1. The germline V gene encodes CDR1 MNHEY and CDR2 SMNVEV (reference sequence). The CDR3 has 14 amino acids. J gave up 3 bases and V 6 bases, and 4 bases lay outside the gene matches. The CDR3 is CASRSTGGDYGYTF. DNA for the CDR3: TGTGCCAGCAGATCGACAGGGGGCGACTATGGCTACACCTTC.